This T cell receptor (beta chain) was sequenced in a study of T-cell reconstitution after alpha-beta-depleted transplantation in children. Trimming pared 1 base from V and 0 bases from J, leaving 11 bases between. This CDR3 is 15 amino acids long. Germline V gene data show CDR1 as SGHRS and CDR2 as YFSETQ. The table lists this clonotype with a few counts. Its target is not known. Findings and caveats of the study: After transplant, at about two months, alpha-beta T cells were reportedly derived from several hundred expanded graft clones. One year after transplant, T-cell counts and diversity came mostly from newly produced T cells. After transplant, high TCRbeta diversity at day 60 in some patients arose from surviving recipient T cells and thymic progenitors.

During its preparation, the TCRbeta library received unique molecular identifiers. TCRdb reprocessed the PCR reads with MiXCR, giving one entry per CDR3 protein. This table has 670,000 or so distinct CDR3 sequences, under 15% appearing once. The clonotype originates from a girl aged 2 to 10 with congenital amegakaryocytic thrombocytopenia, due to receive a stem cell transplant. The specimen was PBMCs, collected before TCRalphabeta/CD19-depleted stem cell transplant. This chain uses TRBV5-1 with TRBJ2-7; D not resolved. In DNA, the CDR3 is TGCGCCAGCAGCTTGTCGCCCGGCGACTCCTACGAGCAGTACTTC. As protein: CASSLSPGDSYEQYF.